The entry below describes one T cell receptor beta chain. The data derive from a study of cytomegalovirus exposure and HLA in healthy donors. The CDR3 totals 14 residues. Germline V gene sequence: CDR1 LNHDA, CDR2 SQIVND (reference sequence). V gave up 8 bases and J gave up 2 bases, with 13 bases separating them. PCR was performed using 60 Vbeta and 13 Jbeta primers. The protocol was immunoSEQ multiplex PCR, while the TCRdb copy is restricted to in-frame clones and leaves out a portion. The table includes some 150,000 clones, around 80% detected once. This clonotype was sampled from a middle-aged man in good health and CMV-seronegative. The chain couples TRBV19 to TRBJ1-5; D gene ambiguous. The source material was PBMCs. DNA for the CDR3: TGTGCCAGTCAAAAGAGACAAGGCAATCAGCCCCAGCATTTT. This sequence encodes CASQKRQGNQPQHF.